The 16 T cell receptor beta chains given below trace back to one sample, sequenced in a study of blood T cell repertoires in COVID-19 (dated by TCRdb to the early 2020s). Library preparation employed the immunoSEQ multiplex PCR assay. In its TCRdb copy, this immuneACCESS table keeps in-frame sequences only and misses some clones. Where compared with another copy, unresolved V genes explain less than half of these, and the others have no known cause. The table for this sample lists roughly 220,000 clones; 70% to 85% of them were counted only once. The top ten constitute 1.4% of the sample. Specimen: peripheral blood. These receptors came from a woman in her forties who had recovered from COVID-19.

The chain has TRBV2 and TRBJ2-1; D unclear. Germline loops: CDR1 SNHLY, CDR2 FYNNEI. The length of the CDR3 is 14 residues. V was clipped by 2 bases and J by 10 bases, with 15 bases between them. The CDR3 region has the DNA TGTGCCAGCAGTGAAAGTAATGGAGATCTGGAGCAGTTCTTC. Translating it yields CASSESNGDLEQFF.

The chain has TRBV5-1 and TRBJ2-2; D perhaps matches TRBD1 (6 bases). In germline, CDR1 is SGHRS, CDR2 YFSETQ. Trimming left V 3 bases short and J 2 bases short, with 8 bases between. The CDR3 length is 14 residues. Here the CDR3 DNA reads TGCGCCAGCAGCTCCGGGACAAACACCGGGGAGCTGTTTTTT. Protein product: CASSSGTNTGELFF. Complete variable domain (other parts from reference TRBV5-1 and TRBJ2-2): KAGVTQTPRYLIKTRGQQVTLSCSPISGHRSVSWYQQTPGQGLQFLFEYFSETQRNKGNFPGRFSGRQFSNSRSEMNVSTLELGDSALYLCASSSGTNTGELFFGEGSRLTVL.

The chain uses TRBV30 and TRBJ2-2; 7 nucleotides line up with TRBD1. The CDR3 totals 14 residues. Germline-derived CDR1 and CDR2 are GTSNPN and SVGIG (reference sequence). J was trimmed by 3 bases and V by 3 bases; bases with no gene match: 4. This CDR3 is CAWSRGQYTGELFF. The CDR3 DNA follows: TGTGCCTGGAGCCGGGGACAGTACACCGGGGAGCTGTTTTTT.

The chain has TRBV19 and TRBJ1-5; D may be TRBD1 (5 bases). The CDR3 runs to 13 residues. With 10 bases removed from V and 5 bases from J, the gap between germline ends came to 15 bases. Germline CDR1 and CDR2: LNHDA and SQIVND (reference sequence). This chain's CDR3 is CATRGGSDQPQHF. DNA for the CDR3: TGTGCCACTCGCGGGGGTTCAGATCAGCCCCAGCATTTT.

This chain joins TRBV5-1 and TRBJ2-7; D possibly corresponds to TRBD2 (6 bases). The germline V and J ends were trimmed by 5 bases and 5 bases, with 11 bases remaining between them. Germline lookup yields CDR1 SGHRS and CDR2 YFSETQ. This CDR3 is 12 amino acids long. The CDR3 DNA reads as TGCGCCAGCAGTTTTGGCGGGAACGAGCAGTACTTC. Residues: CASSFGGNEQYF. Combining the CDR3 with reference TRBV5-1 and TRBJ2-7 gives the whole variable domain KAGVTQTPRYLIKTRGQQVTLSCSPISGHRSVSWYQQTPGQGLQFLFEYFSETQRNKGNFPGRFSGRQFSNSRSEMNVSTLELGDSALYLCASSFGGNEQYFGPGTRLTVT.

The gene calls are TRBV15 and TRBJ2-4; a possible D gene is TRBD2 (5 bases). This CDR3 has 14 residues. Germline V gene data show CDR1 as LNHNV and CDR2 as YYDKDF (reference sequence). Trimming stripped 0 bases from V and 5 bases from J, with 8 bases between. In DNA form, the CDR3 reads TGTGCCACCAGCAGAGATCTGAGGGAAAACATTCAGTACTTC. Translation gives CATSRDLRENIQYF.

By its share, this clone is medium-sized (0.01 to 0.1%). The rearrangement uses TRBV5-1 and TRBJ1-6; tentative D call: TRBD1 (5 bases). This CDR3 is built from 15 residues. The germline CDR1 and CDR2 sequences are SGHRS and YFSETQ. Deletions cut 3 bases from V and 7 bases from J, with 14 bases between. In nucleotides, the CDR3 is TGCGCCAGCAGCTCCCTGGGGGGAACGAATTCACCCCTCCACTTT. Protein: CASSSLGGTNSPLHF.

This clone showed up many times. The rearrangement joins TRBV28 to TRBJ1-5; maybe TRBD1 (6 bases). V lost 7 bases to trimming and J lost 5 bases, with 9 bases between them. The CDR3 spans 12 residues. Germline values: CDR1 MDHEN, CDR2 SYDVKM. CDR3 loop: CASKQGYQPQHF. The CDR3 DNA reads TGTGCCAGCAAACAGGGTTATCAGCCCCAGCATTTT.

This clone was seen a few times. The CDR3 nucleotides are TGTGCCAGCAGCGCCACTCCTAGCTCCTACAATGAGCAGTTCTTC. It codes for CASSATPSSYNEQFF. This rearrangement joins TRBV9 to TRBJ2-1, with unresolved D. Germline V CDR1 and CDR2: SGDLS, YYNGEE. This CDR3 has 15 amino acids. V lost 3 bases, J lost 0 bases, and 10 bases lay in between.

V usage is TRBV5-1 and J usage is TRBJ2-2; TRBD1 agrees at 11 bases. Trimming took 3 bases from V and 6 from J; bases not matched to a gene: 4. Germline CDR1 is SGHRS and CDR2 is YFSETQ. The CDR3 totals 15 residues. CDR3 amino acids: CASSSGTGGPGELFF. In DNA, the CDR3 is TGCGCCAGCAGCTCCGGGACAGGGGGACCCGGGGAGCTGTTTTTT.

The chain uses TRBV2 and TRBJ2-1; D possibly corresponds to TRBD2 (6 bases). Between the trimmed V and J ends, which lost 5 bases and 7 bases, there was a span of 12 bases. Germline assignment: CDR1 SNHLY and CDR2 FYNNEI. This CDR3 comprises 13 residues. The CDR3 bases are TGTGCCAGCAGTCGATTGCGGGGTAATGAGCAGTTCTTC. It specifies CASSRLRGNEQFF.

This clone appeared a few times. The chain recombines TRBV30 with TRBJ1-2, with TRBD1 as a possible D gene (6 bases). The CDR3 loop spans 16 amino acids. The germline CDR1 and CDR2 sequences are GTSNPN and SVGIG (reference sequence). Deletions cut 0 bases from V and 6 bases from J, with 20 bases between. CDR3 sequence reads: CAWSVGGGDYGNGYTF. DNA of the CDR3: TGTGCCTGGAGTGTGGGGGGCGGGGACTATGGTAATGGCTACACCTTC.

CDR3 coding DNA: TGTGCCAGCAGCTTTAGGTCCCCCCAGGGGACAGATACGCAGTATTTT. Amino acid sequence: CASSFRSPQGTDTQYF. V is TRBV11-3 and J is TRBJ2-3; maybe TRBD1 (6 bases). The CDR3 has 16 amino acids. Trimming left V 3 bases short and J 3 bases short, with 16 bases between. Germline-derived CDR1 and CDR2 are SGHNT and YENEEA.

The CDR3 here is CASSFSTDYGYTF. CDR3 DNA: TGTGCCAGCAGCTTTTCCACGGACTATGGCTACACCTTC. The rearrangement links TRBV5-4 to TRBJ1-2; no reliable D call. The CDR3 is 13 residues long. Between the trimmed V and J ends, which lost 2 bases and 3 bases, there was a span of 8 bases. Germline CDR1 and CDR2: SGHNT and YYREEE (reference sequence).

The chain is built from TRBV19 and TRBJ1-1; D not resolved. CDR3 size: 14 residues. V lost 4 bases to trimming and J lost 1 base, with 10 bases between them. Germline V lookup: CDR1 LNHDA, CDR2 SQIVND (reference sequence). CDR3 region: CASSSRATNTEAFF. CDR3 DNA sequence: TGTGCCAGTAGTAGTCGAGCCACGAACACTGAAGCTTTCTTT.

The genes are TRBV25-1 and TRBJ1-1; the match to TRBD1 covers 8 bases. Looked up from germline, CDR1 is MGHDK and CDR2 is SYGVNS. The junction had 5 bases not matched to a gene; V was cut back by 4 bases and J by 1 base. This CDR3 is built from 15 residues. Here the CDR3 reads CASSGTGRQNTEAFF. The CDR3 coding sequence is TGTGCCAGCAGTGGGACAGGGCGCCAGAACACTGAAGCTTTCTTT.